This T cell receptor beta chain derives from a study of type 1 and type 2 diabetes patients. Study information: CD4+ or CD8+ T cells were positively selected from PBMCs with microbeads.

The length of the CDR3 is 9 residues. Germline loops: CDR1 GTSNPN, CDR2 SVGIG (reference sequence). The PCR template was genomic DNA. The TCR beta CDR3 region was amplified using 30 forward and 13 reverse primers. TCRdb used MiXCR to reprocess the multiplex PCR reads, holding one entry per CDR3 protein. The table lists a few hundred thousand distinct CDR3 sequences, approximately 45% of them singletons. The source of this sequence is a man younger than 35 with type 2 diabetes. The chain joins TRBV30 to TRBJ2-7; 7 nucleotides agree with TRBD2. Sequenced material: peripheral blood mononuclear cells (PBMCs). The CDR3 nucleotides are TGTGCGGGGGGGGACGAGCAGTACTTC. Translating gives CAGGDEQYF.